The 18 T cell receptor beta chains below were found in one sample sequenced in a study of T-cell memory formation after mild COVID-19. TCRdb re-derived calls from the 5' RACE reads in MiXCR, one entry per CDR3 protein. This sample has about 57,000 distinct CDR3 sequences, with about 12% found just once. The sequencing input was PBMCs or a T cell subset sorted from them (not recorded which). Receptors were obtained from a man aged 18 to 29 who had mild COVID-19 (a few samples of this study predate the infection). Cell type and time point are not known.

This clonotype appeared many times. This chain joins TRBV7-2 and TRBJ2-2, with 7 bases lining up with TRBD2. The J segment lost 3 bases and the V segment lost 3 bases, leaving 1 base of the junction unmatched. The CDR3 is 14 amino acids. The V gene's germline CDR1 is SGHTA and CDR2 FQGNSA. The CDR3 nucleotides read TGTGCCAGCAGCTTCGGACTAGACACCGGGGAGCTGTTTTTT. This gives the protein CASSFGLDTGELFF.

The sample holds one count of this clonotype. The J gene is TRBJ2-5, the V gene TRBV18; D remains ambiguous. Per germline, CDR1 KGHSH and CDR2 LQKENI. CDR3 length: 13 residues. V shed 3 bases and J shed 4 bases, with 9 bases lying between them. CDR3 sequence reads: CASSPDSRETQYF. The CDR3 DNA follows: TGTGCCAGCTCACCCGACTCCAGAGAGACCCAGTACTTC.

This clonotype was detected only a few times. The genes are TRBV2 and TRBJ2-3, with a tentative D call TRBD1 (5 bases). Trimming took off 8 bases at V and 2 bases at J, with 17 bases between the two ends. CDR1 is SNHLY, CDR2 FYNNEI, per germline. There are 15 residues in the CDR3. The CDR3 reads CASRKGWLVTDTQYF. For the CDR3, the DNA is TGTGCCAGCCGAAAGGGGTGGCTAGTCACAGATACGCAGTATTTT.

This chain connects TRBV5-1 to TRBJ1-2; D remains unclear. V gave up 2 bases and J gave up 2 bases, with 7 bases separating them. Germline V gives CDR1 SGHRS, CDR2 YFSETQ. CDR3 size: 13 residues. CDR3 sequence (DNA): TGCGCCAGCAGCTTTGAACGGAACTATGGCTACACCTTC. This sequence encodes CASSFERNYGYTF. The whole variable domain, filled in from reference TRBV5-1 and TRBJ1-2, reads KAGVTQTPRYLIKTRGQQVTLSCSPISGHRSVSWYQQTPGQGLQFLFEYFSETQRNKGNFPGRFSGRQFSNSRSEMNVSTLELGDSALYLCASSFERNYGYTFGSGTRLTVV.

The chain combines TRBV20-1 with TRBJ1-1; D possibly corresponds to TRBD1 (6 bases). This CDR3 region has 13 residues. Trimming pared 5 bases from V and 8 bases from J, leaving 18 bases between. Germline assignment: CDR1 DFQATT and CDR2 SNEGSKA (reference sequence). CDR3 in amino acids: CSAPRGGASEAFF. Here the CDR3 DNA reads TGCAGTGCTCCCCGGGGGGGGGCGAGCGAAGCTTTCTTT.

The chain recombines TRBV11-2 with TRBJ2-7; D is possibly TRBD1 (5 bases). There are 13 residues in the CDR3. V shed 5 bases and J shed 4 bases, with 12 bases lying between them. Germline V lookup: CDR1 SGHAT, CDR2 FQNNGV. CDR3 residues: CASSPRQSYEQYF. CDR3 DNA sequence: TGTGCCAGCAGCCCACGACAGAGTTACGAGCAGTACTTC.

There are a few counts of this clonotype. J is TRBJ2-5 and V is TRBV11-2; 7 nucleotides agree with TRBD2. This CDR3 is built from 18 residues. From germline, CDR1 is SGHAT and CDR2 FQNNGV. The J segment lost 5 bases and the V segment lost 8 bases, leaving 23 bases of the junction unmatched. CDR3 sequence reads: CASRDGPGGTATGETQYF. The CDR3 nucleotides are TGTGCCAGCCGCGACGGTCCGGGAGGAACAGCGACTGGGGAGACCCAGTACTTC.

This clonotype was seen only a few times. The rearrangement links TRBV11-3 to TRBJ2-5; TRBD1 matches at 9 bases. The V gene end was trimmed by 5 bases and the J gene end by 5 bases; junction bases not matched to a gene: 15. The CDR3 length is 17 residues. Germline CDR1 SGHNT, CDR2 YENEEA. DNA of the CDR3: TGTGCCAGCAGCCCCGGGACAGGGAGGAGGCAAGCGGAGACCCAGTACTTC. Its protein is CASSPGTGRRQAETQYF.

V usage is TRBV7-2 and J usage is TRBJ1-6, with D maybe TRBD1 (5 bases). V was trimmed by 2 bases and J by 5 bases, leaving 10 bases between them. CDR3 size: 15 residues. Germline CDR1 is SGHTA and CDR2 is FQGNSA. The DNA of the CDR3 is TGTGCCAGCAGCTTATCGGGGCCTCATAATTCACCCCTCCACTTT. Its translation is CASSLSGPHNSPLHF.

The rearrangement links TRBV10-1 to TRBJ1-1, with D tentatively TRBD1 (5 bases). This CDR3 is built from 15 residues. V lost 2 bases, J lost 0 bases, and 10 bases lay in between. Germline lookup yields CDR1 WNHNN and CDR2 SYGVQD (reference sequence). As DNA, the CDR3 is TGCGCCAGCAGTGAGGGGACGTGGATGAACACTGAAGCTTTCTTT. It encodes CASSEGTWMNTEAFF.

The rearrangement links TRBV10-3 to TRBJ1-5; D might be TRBD1 (5 bases). This CDR3 is 14 amino acids long. Trimming left V 6 bases short and J 3 bases short, with 12 bases between. CDR1 is ENHRY, CDR2 SYGVKD, per germline. CDR3 coding DNA: TGTGCCATCAGACAGGTCGGGGTCAATCAGCCCCAGCATTTT. It specifies CAIRQVGVNQPQHF.

This clonotype was seen a handful of times. The chain is built from TRBV3-1 and TRBJ1-1; no reliable D call. Trimming removed 4 bases at V and 7 bases at J, with 13 bases between. This CDR3 spans 13 amino acids. Germline CDR1 LGHDT, CDR2 YNNKEL (reference sequence). In DNA form, the CDR3 reads TGTGCCAGCAGCCCCCGGGAGGGCGGTGAAGCTTTCTTT. This translates into CASSPREGGEAFF. The whole variable domain, remainder taken from reference TRBV3-1 and TRBJ1-1, is DTAVSQTPKYLVTQMGNDKSIKCEQNLGHDTMYWYKQDSKKFLKIMFSYNNKELIINETVPNRFSPKSPDKAHLNLHINSLELGDSAVYFCASSPREGGEAFFGQGTRLTVV.

This clonotype has only a few counts. The chain carries TRBV7-6 and TRBJ2-1; D may be TRBD1 or TRBD2 (6 bases each). CDR1 is SGHVS, CDR2 FNYEAQ, per germline. The V and J ends lost 4 bases and 10 bases respectively, with 17 bases between them. This CDR3 region has 14 residues. CDR3 DNA: TGTGCCAGCAGCTCATTGTTCGGGGGCGGGGAGCAGTTCTTC. Encoded protein: CASSSLFGGGEQFF.

This chain links TRBV7-2 with TRBJ1-4, with unresolved D. V lost 0 bases, J lost 3 bases, and 8 bases lay in between. In germline, CDR1 is SGHTA, CDR2 FQGNSA. The CDR3 consists of 15 residues. The DNA for the CDR3 is TGTGCCAGCAGCTTAGCAGGGATTGCTAATGAAAAACTGTTTTTT. Amino acids: CASSLAGIANEKLFF.

This clonotype was picked up a small number of times. The chain couples TRBV5-1 to TRBJ1-1, with D unresolved. V was cut by 1 base and J by 0 bases, with 10 bases left in between. Germline assignment: CDR1 SGHRS and CDR2 YFSETQ. The CDR3 runs to 15 residues. CDR3 bases: TGCGCCAGCAGCTTGTCCATCGCCATGAACACTGAAGCTTTCTTT. Translating it yields CASSLSIAMNTEAFF.

This clonotype was seen more than once but under ten times. This chain uses TRBV4-2 with TRBJ2-5; D perhaps matches TRBD2 (6 bases). CDR3 length equals 16 residues. The V gene lost 2 bases and the J gene lost 2 bases, with 15 bases spanning the gap. Per the germline V gene, CDR1 is LGHNA and CDR2 is YNFKEQ. The CDR3: CASSQTLGGVQETQYF. CDR3 sequence (DNA): TGTGCCAGCAGCCAAACACTAGGCGGGGTTCAAGAGACCCAGTACTTC.

This clonotype was counted a few times. V is TRBV19 and J is TRBJ1-1; D perhaps matches TRBD1 (5 bases). Trimming shortened V by 5 bases and J by 0 bases, and 13 bases separated the two germline ends. The CDR3 spans 15 residues. CDR1 LNHDA and CDR2 SQIVND come from the germline V gene (reference sequence). The DNA for the CDR3 is TGTGCCAGTAGTTCTCAGGGAGGCCTGAACACTGAAGCTTTCTTT. Translating gives CASSSQGGLNTEAFF.

This clonotype has only a few counts. The chain employs TRBV10-3 and TRBJ2-7, with a tentative D call TRBD2 (6 bases). Germline-derived CDR1 and CDR2 are ENHRY and SYGVKD. V was pared by 4 bases and J by 4 bases, with 11 bases between. The CDR3 loop spans 13 amino acids. The CDR3 nucleotides are TGTGCCATCAGTGCGGCGGAGGGGTACGAGCAGTACTTC. Its protein is CAISAAEGYEQYF.